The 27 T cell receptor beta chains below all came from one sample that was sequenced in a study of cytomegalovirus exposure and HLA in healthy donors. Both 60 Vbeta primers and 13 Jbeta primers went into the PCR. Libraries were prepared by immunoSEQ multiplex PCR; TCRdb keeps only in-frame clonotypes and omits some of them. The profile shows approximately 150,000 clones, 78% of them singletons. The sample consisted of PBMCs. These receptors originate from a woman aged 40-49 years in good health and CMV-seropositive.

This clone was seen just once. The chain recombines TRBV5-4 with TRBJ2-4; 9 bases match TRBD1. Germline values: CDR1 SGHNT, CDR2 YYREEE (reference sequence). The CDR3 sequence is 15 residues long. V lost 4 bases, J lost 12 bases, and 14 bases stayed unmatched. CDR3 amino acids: CASSRGQGSAIGQYF. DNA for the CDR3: TGTGCCAGCAGCCGGGGACAGGGCAGCGCGATTGGTCAGTACTTC.

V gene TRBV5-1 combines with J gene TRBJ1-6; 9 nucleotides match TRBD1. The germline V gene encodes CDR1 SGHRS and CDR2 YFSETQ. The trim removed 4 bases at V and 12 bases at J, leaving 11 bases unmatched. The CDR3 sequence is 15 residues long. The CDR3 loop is CASSLEGQGIRPLHF. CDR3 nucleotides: TGCGCCAGCAGCCTGGAGGGACAGGGAATCCGACCCCTCCACTTT.

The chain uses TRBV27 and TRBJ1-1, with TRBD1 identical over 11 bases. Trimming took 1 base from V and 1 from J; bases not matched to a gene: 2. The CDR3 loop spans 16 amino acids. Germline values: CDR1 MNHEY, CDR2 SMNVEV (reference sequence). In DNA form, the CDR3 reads TGTGCCAGCAGTTTATGGGGGACAGGGGGGAACACTGAAGCTTTCTTT. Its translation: CASSLWGTGGNTEAFF.

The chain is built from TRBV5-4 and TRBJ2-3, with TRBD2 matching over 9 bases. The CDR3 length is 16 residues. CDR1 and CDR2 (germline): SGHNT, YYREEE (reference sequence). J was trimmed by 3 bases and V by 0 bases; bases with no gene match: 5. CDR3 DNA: TGTGCCAGCAGCTTGGGGGGCGGGGGGGGAACAGATACGCAGTATTTT. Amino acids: CASSLGGGGGTDTQYF. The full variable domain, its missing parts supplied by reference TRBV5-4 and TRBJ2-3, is ETGVTQSPTHLIKTRGQQVTLRCSSQSGHNTVSWYQQALGQGPQFIFQYYREEENGRGNFPPRFSGLQFPNYSSELNVNALELDDSALYLCASSLGGGGGTDTQYFGPGTRLTVL.

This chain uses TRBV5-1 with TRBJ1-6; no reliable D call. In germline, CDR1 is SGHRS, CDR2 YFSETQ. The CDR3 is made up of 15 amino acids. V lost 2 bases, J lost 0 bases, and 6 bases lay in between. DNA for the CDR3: TGCGCCAGCAGCTTACAGAGCTCCTATAATTCACCCCTCCACTTT. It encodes CASSLQSSYNSPLHF.

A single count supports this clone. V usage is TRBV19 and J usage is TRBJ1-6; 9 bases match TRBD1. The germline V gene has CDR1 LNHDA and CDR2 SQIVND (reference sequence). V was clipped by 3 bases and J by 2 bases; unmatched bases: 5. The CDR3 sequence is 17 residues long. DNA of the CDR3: TGTGCCAGTAGTATGGAGACAGGGGGAACCTATAATTCACCCCTCCACTTT. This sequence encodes CASSMETGGTYNSPLHF.

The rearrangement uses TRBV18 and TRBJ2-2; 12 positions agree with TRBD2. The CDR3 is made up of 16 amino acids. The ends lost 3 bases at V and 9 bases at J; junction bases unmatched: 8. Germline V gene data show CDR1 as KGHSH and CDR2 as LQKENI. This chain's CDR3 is CASSPPSGGAKRELFF. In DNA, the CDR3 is TGTGCCAGCTCACCGCCTAGCGGGGGGGCCAAGCGGGAGCTGTTTTTT.

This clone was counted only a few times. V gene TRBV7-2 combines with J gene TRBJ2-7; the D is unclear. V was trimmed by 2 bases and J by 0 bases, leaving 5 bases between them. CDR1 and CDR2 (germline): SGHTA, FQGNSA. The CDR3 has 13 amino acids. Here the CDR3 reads CASSLLGSYEQYF. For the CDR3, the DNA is TGTGCCAGCAGCTTACTAGGCTCCTACGAGCAGTACTTC.

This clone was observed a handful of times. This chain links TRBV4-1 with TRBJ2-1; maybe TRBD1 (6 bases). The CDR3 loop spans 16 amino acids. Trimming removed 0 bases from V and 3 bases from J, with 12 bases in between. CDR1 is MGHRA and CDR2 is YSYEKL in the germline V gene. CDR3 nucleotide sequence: TGCGCCAGCAGCCAAGATGGCCAGGGGCGCTACAATGAGCAGTTCTTC. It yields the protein CASSQDGQGRYNEQFF.

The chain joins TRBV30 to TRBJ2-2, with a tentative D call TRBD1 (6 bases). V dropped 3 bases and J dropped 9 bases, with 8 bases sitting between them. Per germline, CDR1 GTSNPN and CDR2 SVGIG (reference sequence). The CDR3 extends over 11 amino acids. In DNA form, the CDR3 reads TGTGCCTGGAGCAGGGGCCGGGAGCTGTTTTTT. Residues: CAWSRGRELFF.

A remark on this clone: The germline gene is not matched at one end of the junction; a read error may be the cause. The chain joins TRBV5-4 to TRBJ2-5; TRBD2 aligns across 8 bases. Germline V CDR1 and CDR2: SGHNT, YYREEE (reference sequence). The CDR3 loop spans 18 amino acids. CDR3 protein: CASSPRGGGLAAQETQYF. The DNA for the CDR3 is TGTGCCAGCAGCCCCCGGGGGGGCGGTCTGGCAGCCCAAGAAACCCAGTACTTC.

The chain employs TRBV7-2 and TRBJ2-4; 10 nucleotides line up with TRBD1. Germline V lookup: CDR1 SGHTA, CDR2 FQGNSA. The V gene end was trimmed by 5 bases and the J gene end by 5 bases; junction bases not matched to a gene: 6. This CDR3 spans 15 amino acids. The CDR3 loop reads CASSPRDRGQNIQYF. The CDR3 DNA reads TGTGCCAGCAGCCCCCGGGACAGGGGACAAAACATTCAGTACTTC.

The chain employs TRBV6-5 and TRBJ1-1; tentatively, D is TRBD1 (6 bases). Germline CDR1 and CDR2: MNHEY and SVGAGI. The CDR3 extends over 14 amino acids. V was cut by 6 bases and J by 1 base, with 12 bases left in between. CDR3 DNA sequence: TGTGCCAGCAGGCGCCAGACAGGGAACACTGAAGCTTTCTTT. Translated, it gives CASRRQTGNTEAFF.

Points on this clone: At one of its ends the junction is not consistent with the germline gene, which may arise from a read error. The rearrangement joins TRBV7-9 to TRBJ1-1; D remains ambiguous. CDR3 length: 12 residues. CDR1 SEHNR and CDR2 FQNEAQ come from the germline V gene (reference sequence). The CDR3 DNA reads TGTTCCAGCAGCTTCGGGAACACTGAAGCTTTCTTT. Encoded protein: CSSSFGNTEAFF.

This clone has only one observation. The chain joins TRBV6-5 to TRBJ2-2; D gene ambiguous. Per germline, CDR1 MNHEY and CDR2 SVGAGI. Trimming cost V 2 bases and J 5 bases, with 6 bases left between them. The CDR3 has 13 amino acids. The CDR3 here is CASSYQETGELFF. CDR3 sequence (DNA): TGTGCCAGCAGTTACCAAGAGACCGGGGAGCTGTTTTTT.

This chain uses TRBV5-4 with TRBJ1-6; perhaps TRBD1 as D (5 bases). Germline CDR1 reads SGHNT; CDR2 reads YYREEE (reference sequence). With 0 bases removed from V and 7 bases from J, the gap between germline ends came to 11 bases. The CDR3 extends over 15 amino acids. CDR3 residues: CASSLVGAGNSPLHF. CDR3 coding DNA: TGTGCCAGCAGCTTGGTAGGGGCTGGGAATTCACCCCTCCACTTT.

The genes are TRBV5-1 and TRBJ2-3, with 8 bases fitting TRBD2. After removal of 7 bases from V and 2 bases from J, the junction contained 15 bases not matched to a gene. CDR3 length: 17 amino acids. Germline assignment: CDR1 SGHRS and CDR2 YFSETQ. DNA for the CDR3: TGCGCCAGCGAGAAGCGGGGGCCCATCCTATACACAGATACGCAGTATTTT. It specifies CASEKRGPILYTDTQYF.

CDR3: CASSWDRDGYTF. In DNA form, the CDR3 reads TGTGCCAGCTCATGGGACAGGGATGGCTACACCTTC. The V gene is TRBV18, the J gene TRBJ1-2; TRBD1 matches 9 bases. CDR3 length equals 12 residues. Germline CDR1 reads KGHSH; CDR2 reads LQKENI. V gave up 5 bases and J gave up 6 bases; unmatched junction bases: 1.

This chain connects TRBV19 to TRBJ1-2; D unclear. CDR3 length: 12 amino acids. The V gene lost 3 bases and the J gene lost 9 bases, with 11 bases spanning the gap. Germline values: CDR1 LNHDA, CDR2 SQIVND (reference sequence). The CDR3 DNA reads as TGTGCCAGTAGTATTCGACTATCAAGCTACACCTTC. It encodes CASSIRLSSYTF. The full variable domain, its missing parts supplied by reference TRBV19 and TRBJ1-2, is DGGITQSPKYLFRKEGQNVTLSCEQNLNHDAMYWYRQDPGQGLRLIYYSQIVNDFQKGDIAEGYSVSREKKESFPLTVTSAQKNPTAFYLCASSIRLSSYTFGSGTRLTVV.

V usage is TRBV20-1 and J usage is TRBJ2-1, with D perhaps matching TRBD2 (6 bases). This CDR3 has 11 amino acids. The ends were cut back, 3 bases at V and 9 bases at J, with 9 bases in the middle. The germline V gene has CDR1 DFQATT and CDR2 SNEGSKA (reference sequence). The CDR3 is CSASGAGEQFF. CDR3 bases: TGCAGTGCTAGCGGAGCGGGTGAGCAGTTCTTC.

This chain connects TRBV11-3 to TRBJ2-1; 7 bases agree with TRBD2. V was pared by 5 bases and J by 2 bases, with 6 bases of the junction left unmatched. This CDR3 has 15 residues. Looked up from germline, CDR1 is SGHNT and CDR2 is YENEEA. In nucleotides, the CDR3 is TGTGCCAGCAGCCCAAGCGGGGAAACCTACAATGAGCAGTTCTTC. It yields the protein CASSPSGETYNEQFF.

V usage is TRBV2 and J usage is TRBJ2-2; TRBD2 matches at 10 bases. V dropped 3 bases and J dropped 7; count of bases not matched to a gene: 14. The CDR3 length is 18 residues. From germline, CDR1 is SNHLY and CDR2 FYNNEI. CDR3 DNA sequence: TGTGCCAGCAGTGACCCTAGCGGGGGCCTGGTAGGAAACGGGGAGCTGTTTTTT. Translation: CASSDPSGGLVGNGELFF.

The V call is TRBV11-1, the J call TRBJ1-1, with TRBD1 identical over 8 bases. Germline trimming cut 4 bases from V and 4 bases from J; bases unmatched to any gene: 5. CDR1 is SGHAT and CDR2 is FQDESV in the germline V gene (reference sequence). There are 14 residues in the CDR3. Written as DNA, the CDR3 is TGTGCCAGCAGCTCCCAGGGGGCTATCACTGAAGCTTTCTTT. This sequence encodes CASSSQGAITEAFF.

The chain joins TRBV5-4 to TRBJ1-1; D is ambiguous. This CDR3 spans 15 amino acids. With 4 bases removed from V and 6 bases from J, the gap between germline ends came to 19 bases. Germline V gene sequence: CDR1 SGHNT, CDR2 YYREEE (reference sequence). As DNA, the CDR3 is TGTGCCAGCAGCCATAGTGCGGAACGATACCCTGAAGCTTTCTTT. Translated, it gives CASSHSAERYPEAFF.

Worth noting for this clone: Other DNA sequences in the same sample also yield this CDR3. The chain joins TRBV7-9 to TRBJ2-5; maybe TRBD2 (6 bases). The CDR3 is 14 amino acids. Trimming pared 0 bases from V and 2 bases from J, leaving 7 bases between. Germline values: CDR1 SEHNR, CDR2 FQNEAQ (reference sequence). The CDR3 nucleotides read TGTGCCAGCAGCTTAGCTGGGGGGCAAGAGACCCAGTACTTC. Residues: CASSLAGGQETQYF.

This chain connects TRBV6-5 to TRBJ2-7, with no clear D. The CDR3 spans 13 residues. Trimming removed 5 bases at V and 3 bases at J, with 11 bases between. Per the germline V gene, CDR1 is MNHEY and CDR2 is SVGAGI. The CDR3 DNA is TGTGCCAGCAGTGTACAGCTAATCTACGAGCAGTACTTC. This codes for CASSVQLIYEQYF.

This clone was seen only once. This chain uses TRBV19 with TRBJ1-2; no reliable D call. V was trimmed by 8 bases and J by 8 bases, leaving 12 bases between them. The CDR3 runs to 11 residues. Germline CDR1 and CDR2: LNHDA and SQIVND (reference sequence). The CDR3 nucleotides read TGTGCCAGTTCCCAGGCCTCGGGCTACACCTTC. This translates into CASSQASGYTF.